This entry concerns a single TCR beta chain. Per the original methods: By means of reference gene primer amplification, nucleated cell counts were estimated. The table came from immunoSEQ multiplex PCR; TCRdb's copy has only in-frame clones and leaves some out. The V and J calls and clone size were taken over from that table, and D and trimming were inferred from the DNA. The sample lists about 240,000 clones; about 82% were seen once. This sample is drawn from a study of blood T cell repertoires in COVID-19. Turning to the study itself: PBMCs, B-cell-depleted T cells, or T cells were the source of the cDNA or gDNA that made up the material.

The J segment lost 0 bases and the V segment lost 9 bases, leaving 3 bases of the junction unmatched. Germline V lookup: CDR1 WSHSY, CDR2 SAAADI. This CDR3 has 13 amino acids. The sample was peripheral blood. This sequence originates from a man older than 75 with acute or convalescent COVID-19. V gene TRBV10-2 combines with J gene TRBJ1-1, with 8 bases fitting TRBD1. Here the CDR3 reads CASQTGVNTEAFF. The CDR3 coding sequence is TGCGCCAGTCAGACAGGGGTGAACACTGAAGCTTTCTTT.